This paragraph reports one TCR beta chain. This sample is drawn from a study of human T cells and chemical hapten exposure. The overall study: On approximately 2 cm by approximately 2 cm of upper inner arm skin, sensitization was performed with 2% DPC.

Unmatched junction bases numbered 1, after V lost 7 bases and J lost 3 bases. CDR3 length: 12 amino acids. Germline loops: CDR1 SQVTM, CDR2 ANQGSEA. Time point noted: pre-sensitization, week 0. Treatment here: therapeutic diphenylcyclopropenone sensitization with weekly scalp DPC. Individual cDNA molecules each carried unique molecular identifiers attached by the library. TCRdb processed the RACE reads anew with MiXCR; each CDR3 protein has one entry. The sample has 65,000 to 70,000 distinct CDR3 sequences; approximately 11% are singletons. The sequenced sample was whole blood, obtained in connection with sensitization to the hapten diphenylcyclopropenone (DPC). The genes are TRBV29-1 and TRBJ2-2, with 8 bases identical to TRBD2. The TCR sequence derives from a woman between 45 and 60 years old with alopecia areata. Some clones in this sample may be carry-over from other donors' samples. As DNA, the CDR3 is TGCAGCGCCGGGAGGGACACCGGGGAGCTGTTTTTT. Protein: CSAGRDTGELFF.